This is a list of T cell receptor beta chains from one sample in a study of early T cells in non-severe SARS-CoV-2 infection. TCRdb recomputed calls from the 5' RACE reads with MiXCR, one row per CDR3 protein. The sample lists more than 65,000 distinct CDR3 sequences, approximately 13% occurring once. Sequencing was carried out using whole blood. The receptors originated from an adult who was a healthcare worker with PCR-confirmed SARS-CoV-2 infection or an uninfected control (not recorded which). Both conserved end residues are part of each CDR3. D genes are given only for firm matches. Where a row states a size, it is once, few, many or the class of an expanded clone; other rows omit it.

d_gene: TRBD2; v_gene: TRBV20-1; abundance: many; j_gene: TRBJ2-1; CDR3aa: CSAPSGNYNEQFF; CDR3nt: TGCAGTGCCCCTAGCGGGAACTACAATGAGCAGTTCTTC
d_gene: NA; v_gene: TRBV18; abundance: NA; j_gene: TRBJ1-3; CDR3aa: CDSSPTGPGPSGNTIYF; CDR3nt: TGTGACAGCTCACCAACCGGTCCGGGCCCCTCTGGAAACACCATATATTTT
d_gene: NA; v_gene: TRBV27; abundance: NA; j_gene: TRBJ1-6; CDR3aa: CASSSPRLGRNSPLHF; CDR3nt: TGTGCCAGCAGTTCCCCCCGGTTGGGGCGTAATTCACCCCTCCACTTT
d_gene: TRBD2; v_gene: TRBV30; abundance: few; j_gene: TRBJ2-7; CDR3aa: CAGAGGSYEQYF; CDR3nt: TGTGCCGGAGCGGGAGGCTCCTACGAGCAGTACTTC
d_gene: TRBD1; v_gene: TRBV28; abundance: once; j_gene: TRBJ1-6; CDR3aa: CASRVDRGNSPLHF; CDR3nt: TGTGCCAGCAGAGTCGACAGGGGTAATTCACCCCTCCACTTT
d_gene: TRBD1; v_gene: TRBV11-2; abundance: NA; j_gene: TRBJ1-4; CDR3aa: CASSLGTGGREKLFF; CDR3nt: TGTGCCAGCAGCTTGGGGACAGGAGGGAGGGAAAAACTGTTTTTT
d_gene: TRBD2; v_gene: TRBV5-1; abundance: NA; j_gene: TRBJ2-1; CDR3aa: CASSLVSGLSSYNEQFF; CDR3nt: TGCGCCAGCAGCTTGGTTAGCGGGCTAAGCTCCTACAATGAGCAGTTCTTC
d_gene: TRBD1; v_gene: TRBV12-3/TRBV12-4; abundance: many; j_gene: TRBJ1-1; CDR3aa: CASRRQGFDTEAFF; CDR3nt: TGTGCCAGCAGACGACAGGGGTTCGACACTGAAGCTTTCTTT
d_gene: NA; v_gene: TRBV7-9; abundance: many; j_gene: TRBJ2-2; CDR3aa: CASSLSGSNTGELFF; CDR3nt: TGTGCCAGCAGCTTAAGCGGTTCGAACACCGGGGAGCTGTTTTTT
d_gene: NA; v_gene: TRBV6-5; abundance: NA; j_gene: TRBJ2-1; CDR3aa: CASSYSSGVYNEQFF; CDR3nt: TGTGCCAGCAGTTACTCGTCGGGAGTCTACAATGAGCAGTTCTTC
d_gene: NA; v_gene: TRBV5-4; abundance: many; j_gene: TRBJ1-1; CDR3aa: CASSLGGVEAFF; CDR3nt: TGTGCCAGCAGCCTGGGAGGGGTTGAAGCTTTCTTT
d_gene: NA; v_gene: TRBV2; abundance: many; j_gene: TRBJ2-4; CDR3aa: CASRDPLRPVRAKNIQYF; CDR3nt: TGTGCCAGCAGGGATCCATTGAGGCCCGTGAGGGCCAAAAACATTCAGTACTTC
d_gene: TRBD2; v_gene: TRBV20-1; abundance: few; j_gene: TRBJ2-1; CDR3aa: CSASPLRETSYNEQFF; CDR3nt: TGCAGTGCTAGCCCGTTGCGGGAGACCTCCTACAATGAGCAGTTCTTC
d_gene: NA; v_gene: TRBV10-2; abundance: many; j_gene: TRBJ2-3; CDR3aa: CASWGEQSTDTQYF; CDR3nt: TGCGCCAGCTGGGGTGAGCAGAGCACAGATACGCAGTATTTT
d_gene: TRBD1; v_gene: TRBV7-9; abundance: many; j_gene: TRBJ2-3; CDR3aa: CASSSSGTGPTDTQYF; CDR3nt: TGTGCCAGCAGCTCCTCCGGGACAGGGCCCACAGATACGCAGTATTTT
d_gene: NA; v_gene: TRBV7-8; abundance: many; j_gene: TRBJ1-4; CDR3aa: CASSTTEGNNEKLFF; CDR3nt: TGTGCCAGCAGCACCACAGAAGGGAATAATGAAAAACTGTTTTTT
d_gene: NA; v_gene: TRBV20-1; abundance: many; j_gene: TRBJ1-2; CDR3aa: CSASFGLNYGYTF; CDR3nt: TGCAGTGCTAGTTTCGGGCTTAACTATGGCTACACCTTC
d_gene: TRBD2; v_gene: TRBV20-1; abundance: NA; j_gene: TRBJ2-3; CDR3aa: CSAPRGSGGPTDTQYF; CDR3nt: TGCAGTGCCCCTAGGGGTAGCGGGGGCCCCACAGATACGCAGTATTTT
d_gene: TRBD2; v_gene: TRBV29-1; abundance: many; j_gene: TRBJ2-1; CDR3aa: CSVARTSGTYNEQFF; CDR3nt: TGCAGCGTTGCACGGACTAGCGGGACCTACAATGAGCAGTTCTTC
d_gene: NA; v_gene: TRBV29-1; abundance: NA; j_gene: TRBJ2-7; CDR3aa: CSVAISISGDYEQYF; CDR3nt: TGCAGCGTTGCCATTTCGATATCCGGAGACTACGAGCAGTACTTC
d_gene: TRBD2; v_gene: TRBV6-1; abundance: many; j_gene: TRBJ2-7; CDR3aa: CASSRESYSGNSYEQYF; CDR3nt: TGTGCCAGCAGTAGAGAAAGTTATAGCGGGAACTCCTACGAGCAGTACTTC
d_gene: TRBD1; v_gene: TRBV25-1; abundance: few; j_gene: TRBJ1-4; CDR3aa: CASSASGTVNEKLFF; CDR3nt: TGTGCCAGCAGTGCGTCCGGGACAGTCAATGAAAAACTGTTTTTT
d_gene: NA; v_gene: TRBV7-8; abundance: many; j_gene: TRBJ2-1; CDR3aa: CASTNSRGRGEFYNEQFF; CDR3nt: TGTGCCAGCACTAATAGCCGGGGCAGGGGAGAATTTTACAATGAGCAGTTCTTC
d_gene: NA; v_gene: TRBV5-4; abundance: many; j_gene: TRBJ1-2; CDR3aa: CASSSAGAKFYGYTF; CDR3nt: TGTGCCAGCAGCTCGGCGGGGGCGAAGTTCTATGGCTACACCTTC
d_gene: TRBD1; v_gene: TRBV7-2; abundance: few; j_gene: TRBJ2-7; CDR3aa: CASREGQGAAEYF; CDR3nt: TGTGCCAGCAGAGAGGGACAGGGGGCAGCGGAGTACTTC
d_gene: NA; v_gene: TRBV29-1; abundance: few; j_gene: TRBJ2-5; CDR3aa: CSVERGTTQETQYF; CDR3nt: TGCAGCGTTGAGAGGGGAACTACGCAAGAGACCCAGTACTTC
d_gene: TRBD2; v_gene: TRBV4-3; abundance: many; j_gene: TRBJ2-1; CDR3aa: CASSQREVSYNEQFF; CDR3nt: TGCGCCAGCAGCCAACGGGAGGTATCCTACAATGAGCAGTTCTTC
d_gene: NA; v_gene: TRBV27; abundance: NA; j_gene: TRBJ1-5; CDR3aa: CASSLQGDNQPQHF; CDR3nt: TGTGCCAGCAGTTTACAGGGAGACAACCAGCCCCAGCATTTT
d_gene: NA; v_gene: TRBV27; abundance: many; j_gene: TRBJ1-2; CDR3aa: CASRGPDYGYTF; CDR3nt: TGTGCCAGCAGAGGGCCCGACTATGGCTACACCTTC
d_gene: NA; v_gene: TRBV7-9; abundance: many; j_gene: TRBJ2-7; CDR3aa: CASSPGGFGTYEQYF; CDR3nt: TGTGCCAGCAGTCCCGGTGGCTTCGGCACCTACGAGCAGTACTTC
d_gene: NA; v_gene: TRBV12-3/TRBV12-4; abundance: many; j_gene: TRBJ1-2; CDR3aa: CASSLPFADGYTF; CDR3nt: TGTGCCAGCAGTCTCCCCTTTGCGGATGGCTACACCTTC
d_gene: NA; v_gene: TRBV7-2; abundance: many; j_gene: TRBJ2-7; CDR3aa: CASSLRDFETYEQYF; CDR3nt: TGTGCCAGCAGTCTTCGTGACTTCGAAACCTACGAGCAGTACTTC
d_gene: TRBD2; v_gene: TRBV20-1; abundance: many; j_gene: TRBJ2-7; CDR3aa: CSARGGASGRAGQVFYEQYF; CDR3nt: TGCAGTGCTAGAGGGGGGGCTAGCGGGAGGGCCGGGCAAGTATTTTACGAGCAGTACTTC
d_gene: NA; v_gene: TRBV20-1; abundance: many; j_gene: TRBJ1-5; CDR3aa: CSARETGFGTNQPQHF; CDR3nt: TGCAGTGCTAGGGAAACAGGGTTCGGGACTAATCAGCCCCAGCATTTT
d_gene: NA; v_gene: TRBV7-2; abundance: many; j_gene: TRBJ1-5; CDR3aa: CASSLGDQPQHF; CDR3nt: TGTGCCAGCAGCTTGGGGGATCAGCCCCAGCATTTT
d_gene: NA; v_gene: TRBV12-3/TRBV12-4; abundance: many; j_gene: TRBJ2-3; CDR3aa: CASSLRQDRADTQYF; CDR3nt: TGTGCCAGCAGTTTAAGACAGGACCGAGCGGATACGCAGTATTTT
d_gene: TRBD1; v_gene: TRBV7-9; abundance: many; j_gene: TRBJ1-1; CDR3aa: CASSLAGTGLEAFF; CDR3nt: TGTGCCAGCAGCTTAGCCGGGACAGGGCTGGAAGCTTTCTTT
d_gene: NA; v_gene: TRBV11-2; abundance: many; j_gene: TRBJ1-1; CDR3aa: CASSLQVRGRTEAFF; CDR3nt: TGTGCCAGCAGCTTGCAGGTTCGGGGTCGGACTGAAGCTTTCTTT
d_gene: TRBD2; v_gene: TRBV6-6; abundance: many; j_gene: TRBJ2-7; CDR3aa: CASTPTSAPGEQYF; CDR3nt: TGTGCCAGCACCCCGACTAGCGCCCCGGGAGAGCAGTACTTC
d_gene: TRBD1; v_gene: TRBV11-3; abundance: many; j_gene: TRBJ2-7; CDR3aa: CASSLGFAIPGQGFSASYEQYF; CDR3nt: TGTGCCAGCAGTTTAGGATTCGCTATTCCGGGACAGGGATTCTCCGCATCCTACGAGCAGTACTTC
d_gene: NA; v_gene: TRBV4-2; abundance: many; j_gene: TRBJ1-5; CDR3aa: CASSHDPEVGNQPQHF; CDR3nt: TGTGCCAGCAGCCATGACCCTGAGGTCGGCAATCAGCCCCAGCATTTT
d_gene: NA; v_gene: TRBV10-3; abundance: many; j_gene: TRBJ2-1; CDR3aa: CAISESGTPSYNEQFF; CDR3nt: TGTGCCATCAGTGAATCCGGGACACCGTCCTACAATGAGCAGTTCTTC
d_gene: NA; v_gene: TRBV12-5; abundance: many; j_gene: TRBJ1-2; CDR3aa: CASGPSGGAYYTF; CDR3nt: TGTGCTAGTGGTCCCTCGGGGGGGGCTTATTACACCTTC
d_gene: NA; v_gene: TRBV5-5; abundance: many; j_gene: TRBJ2-1; CDR3aa: CASSSRGLPPYNEQFF; CDR3nt: TGTGCCAGCAGCTCCCGGGGCCTCCCTCCCTACAATGAGCAGTTCTTC
d_gene: NA; v_gene: TRBV6-2/TRBV6-3; abundance: many; j_gene: TRBJ1-5; CDR3aa: CASTQRGQPQHF; CDR3nt: TGTGCCAGCACCCAGCGGGGTCAGCCCCAGCATTTT
d_gene: NA; v_gene: TRBV12-3/TRBV12-4; abundance: many; j_gene: TRBJ1-4; CDR3aa: CASSLLPTNEKLFF; CDR3nt: TGTGCCAGCAGTTTATTACCAACTAATGAAAAACTGTTTTTT
d_gene: NA; v_gene: TRBV6-2/TRBV6-3; abundance: many; j_gene: TRBJ2-1; CDR3aa: CASSYRAGSYNEQFF; CDR3nt: TGTGCCAGCAGTTACAGGGCGGGCTCCTACAATGAGCAGTTCTTC
d_gene: TRBD1; v_gene: TRBV20-1; abundance: many; j_gene: TRBJ2-7; CDR3aa: CSAPGQGGYEQYF; CDR3nt: TGCAGTGCTCCCGGACAGGGTGGGTACGAGCAGTACTTC
d_gene: NA; v_gene: TRBV6-1; abundance: many; j_gene: TRBJ2-7; CDR3aa: CASTPDSRVYEQYF; CDR3nt: TGTGCCAGCACCCCGGACTCTAGAGTCTACGAGCAGTACTTC
d_gene: TRBD1; v_gene: TRBV5-8; abundance: few; j_gene: TRBJ1-2; CDR3aa: CASSLRGLYGYTF; CDR3nt: TGTGCCAGCAGCTTGAGGGGGCTCTATGGCTACACCTTC
d_gene: TRBD1; v_gene: TRBV27; abundance: many; j_gene: TRBJ2-7; CDR3aa: CASSLTGVNEQYF; CDR3nt: TGTGCCAGCAGTTTAACAGGGGTCAACGAGCAGTACTTC